Each of the 20 T cell receptor beta chains below was sequenced from the same sample in a study of identical twins. TCRdb passed the 5' RACE reads through MiXCR, listing each CDR3 protein once. The sample lists 1.5 million to 2 million distinct CDR3 sequences; 25% to 35% were seen once. The sample comprised cord blood. Source of these receptors: a newborn girl in good health.

This clonotype has only a few counts. This sequence joins TRBV5-1 and TRBJ1-2; 8 positions match TRBD1. With 3 bases clipped from V and 3 bases from J, the junction kept 13 bases outside the gene matches. The CDR3 runs to 17 residues. Germline CDR1 is SGHRS and CDR2 is YFSETQ. The CDR3 bases are TGCGCCAGCAGCTATACCCGTGGGACAGGTCGTTACTATGGCTACACCTTC. Protein product: CASSYTRGTGRYYGYTF.

The gene calls are TRBV5-1 and TRBJ2-5, with TRBD2 matching 8 bases. This CDR3 is built from 17 residues. J was trimmed by 5 bases and V by 0 bases; bases with no gene match: 12. Germline V gene data show CDR1 as SGHRS and CDR2 as YFSETQ. CDR3 DNA: TGCGCCAGCAGCTTGGTAGCTAGCGGGCTCCTTGAGGAGACCCAGTACTTC. Its protein is CASSLVASGLLEETQYF.

This clonotype was picked up a small number of times. The chain joins TRBV5-1 to TRBJ2-7, with D possibly matching TRBD2 (5 bases). The CDR3 is made up of 14 amino acids. Germline V gene sequence: CDR1 SGHRS, CDR2 YFSETQ. Trimming took 2 bases from V and 2 from J, leaving 11 bases between them. CDR3 coding DNA: TGCGCCAGCAGCTTAAGCGGACCAGCCTACGAGCAGTACTTC. Protein: CASSLSGPAYEQYF.

This sequence joins TRBV27 and TRBJ1-2, with D unresolved. With 5 bases removed from V and 8 bases from J, the gap between germline ends came to 15 bases. This CDR3 has 13 amino acids. Looked up from germline, CDR1 is MNHEY and CDR2 is SMNVEV (reference sequence). CDR3 amino acids: CASSPPRLGGYTF. In nucleotides, the CDR3 is TGTGCCAGCAGTCCCCCGAGGCTGGGGGGCTACACCTTC.

This clonotype was counted ten times or more. The chain is built from TRBV6-6 and TRBJ2-4, with 11 bases lining up with TRBD2. The germline CDR1 and CDR2 sequences are MNHNY and SVGAGI (reference sequence). The CDR3 extends over 14 amino acids. Trimming at V came to 6 bases and at J to 5 bases, leaving 3 bases not matched to a gene. The CDR3 region is CASRGLAAQNIQYF. For the CDR3, the DNA is TGTGCCAGCAGGGGACTAGCGGCCCAAAACATTCAGTACTTC.

As to this clonotype: This sequence may be a read error, since a much larger clone differs from it by one base. The rearrangement uses TRBV5-1 and TRBJ2-3; possible D gene TRBD2, 6 bases. The germline V gene has CDR1 SGHRS and CDR2 YFSETQ. The ends were cut back, 4 bases at V and 0 bases at J, with 12 bases in the middle. This CDR3 contains 15 residues. CDR3 in amino acids: CASSIRDSSTDTQYF. In DNA, the CDR3 is TGCGCCAGCAGCATCAGGGACTCTAGCACAGATACGCAGTATTTT. The full variable domain, completed using reference TRBV5-1 and TRBJ2-3, is KAGVTQTPRYLIKTRGQQVTLSCSPISGHRSVSWYQQTPGQGLQFLFEYFSETQRNKGNFPGRFSGRQFSNSRSEMNVSTLELGDSALYLCASSIRDSSTDTQYFGPGTRLTVL.

This clonotype was seen many times. The rearrangement joins TRBV29-1 to TRBJ2-7; D possibly corresponds to TRBD2 (5 bases). CDR3 length: 11 amino acids. Per germline, CDR1 SQVTM and CDR2 ANQGSEA. Trimming took 4 bases from V and 2 from J, leaving 6 bases between them. CDR3 in amino acids: CSVARAYEQYF. CDR3 nucleotide sequence: TGCAGCGTTGCGAGGGCCTACGAGCAGTACTTC.

The CDR3 is CASSHRTARRNTIYF. CDR3 coding DNA: TGTGCCAGCAGCCATCGGACAGCACGTCGAAACACCATATATTTT. This chain joins TRBV3-1 and TRBJ1-3, with a possible D match to TRBD1 (6 bases). This CDR3 is built from 15 residues. The V gene lost 3 bases and the J gene lost 5 bases, with 14 bases spanning the gap. CDR1 and CDR2 from the germline V gene are LGHDT and YNNKEL (reference sequence). The entire variable domain, with the rest obtained from reference TRBV3-1 and TRBJ1-3, is as follows: DTAVSQTPKYLVTQMGNDKSIKCEQNLGHDTMYWYKQDSKKFLKIMFSYNNKELIINETVPNRFSPKSPDKAHLNLHINSLELGDSAVYFCASSHRTARRNTIYFGEGSWLTVV.

The chain is built from TRBV11-2 and TRBJ2-4; no clear D. The better agreement between TRBJ2-7 and the DNA end casts doubt on the J call. Per germline, CDR1 SGHAT and CDR2 FQNNGV. This CDR3 is 18 amino acids long. CDR3 loop: CASSLFPLGYPALYEQYF. The CDR3 DNA follows: TGTGCCAGCAGCTTATTCCCCCTCGGGTACCCAGCCCTTTACGAGCAGTACTTC.

This clonotype was recorded a few times. This sequence joins TRBV6-5 and TRBJ2-1, with 15 bases identical to TRBD2. The CDR3 contains 19 residues. V lost 2 bases, J lost 1 base, and 6 bases stayed unmatched. CDR1 is MNHEY, CDR2 SVGAGI, per germline. CDR3 sequence: CASSYRGLAGGWSYNEQFF. CDR3 nucleotide sequence: TGTGCCAGCAGTTACCGAGGACTAGCGGGAGGGTGGTCCTACAATGAGCAGTTCTTC.

The gene calls are TRBV5-6 and TRBJ2-7, with 8 bases that match TRBD1. Germline V gene sequence: CDR1 SGHDT, CDR2 YYEEEE. V lost 5 bases and J lost 6; bases outside the gene matches: 7. The CDR3 sequence is 13 residues long. The CDR3, as DNA: TGTGCCAGCAGACCTGGACAGGGTCTCGAGCAGTACTTC. It codes for CASRPGQGLEQYF.

Notes on this clonotype: At one of its ends the junction is not consistent with the germline gene, which may arise from a read error. This sequence joins TRBV4-1 and TRBJ1-2, with 8 bases aligning to TRBD1. Germline CDR1 is MGHRA and CDR2 is YSYEKL. The length of the CDR3 is 13 residues. CDR3 in DNA: TGCGCCAGCAGCCAAGACAGGGGGCATGGCCACACCTTC. Translated, it gives CASSQDRGHGHTF.

This sequence joins TRBV13 and TRBJ2-5, with 15 bases aligning to TRBD2. CDR3 size: 17 residues. V shed 4 bases, J shed 0 bases, and the junction held 3 bases outside the gene matches. Germline-derived CDR1 and CDR2 are PRHDT and FYEKMQ (reference sequence). The CDR3 spells CASSSGLAGGYQETQYF. DNA for the CDR3: TGTGCCAGCAGCTCCGGACTAGCGGGGGGGTACCAAGAGACCCAGTACTTC. Supplemented by reference TRBV13 and TRBJ2-5, the full variable domain reads AAGVIQSPRHLIKEKRETATLKCYPIPRHDTVYWYQQGPGQDPQFLISFYEKMQSDKGSIPDRFSAQQFSDYHSELNMSSLELGDSALYFCASSSGLAGGYQETQYFGPGTRLLVL.

The chain recombines TRBV2 with TRBJ1-4; a possible D gene is TRBD1 (5 bases). This CDR3 is 15 amino acids long. The V end was cut by 5 bases, the J end by 4 bases, with 14 bases between. Looked up from germline, CDR1 is SNHLY and CDR2 is FYNNEI. The CDR3 sequence: CASSNGAAFNEKLFF. Here the CDR3 DNA reads TGTGCCAGCAGTAATGGGGCAGCCTTTAATGAAAAACTGTTTTTT.

V and J are TRBV5-1 and TRBJ2-4; perhaps TRBD1 as D (5 bases). In germline, CDR1 is SGHRS, CDR2 YFSETQ. The V and J ends lost 0 bases and 1 base respectively, with 14 bases between them. This CDR3 has 17 amino acids. The CDR3 DNA reads as TGCGCCAGCAGCTTGGCGATCACAGGACACGCCAAAAACATTCAGTACTTC. Residues: CASSLAITGHAKNIQYF.

This clonotype came up a few times. The CDR3 DNA is TGTGCCAGCAGGGCGGACAGGGGAACCTACAATGAGCAGTTCTTC. Its translation is CASRADRGTYNEQFF. The chain uses TRBV2 and TRBJ2-1; 9 positions match TRBD1. V was clipped by 6 bases and J by 2 bases; unmatched bases: 5. Germline V gene sequence: CDR1 SNHLY, CDR2 FYNNEI. The CDR3 runs 15 residues.

The sample holds a few counts of this clonotype. V usage is TRBV25-1 and J usage is TRBJ2-1, with 13 nucleotides matching TRBD2. The germline gives CDR1 MGHDK, CDR2 SYGVNS. The CDR3 has 17 amino acids. With V trimmed by 4 bases and J by 6 bases, 9 bases remained unmatched. The CDR3 sequence is CASSGTLLAGGPNEQFF. The CDR3, as DNA: TGTGCCAGCAGTGGGACCTTACTAGCGGGAGGGCCCAATGAGCAGTTCTTC.

This clonotype was counted between two and nine times. V and J are TRBV28 and TRBJ1-2; perhaps TRBD1 as D (5 bases). The CDR3 runs 16 residues. Between the trimmed V and J ends, which lost 5 bases and 4 bases, there was a span of 20 bases. Germline CDR1 and CDR2: MDHEN and SYDVKM. The CDR3 here is CASSPPGRGGAYGYTF. Written as DNA, the CDR3 is TGTGCCAGCAGTCCCCCCGGGCGGGGGGGAGCCTATGGCTACACCTTC.

The chain combines TRBV4-2 with TRBJ2-1; 9 bases map to TRBD2. Germline V gives CDR1 LGHNA, CDR2 YNFKEQ. The length of the CDR3 is 16 residues. Losses at the gene ends were 2 bases for V and 4 bases for J; bases not matched to a gene: 6. The CDR3 region has the DNA TGTGCCAGCAGCCAAATACTAGCGGGCCTATACAATGAGCAGTTCTTC. As protein: CASSQILAGLYNEQFF.

The CDR3 reads CASSLSTGSNTEAFF. The CDR3 region has the DNA TGCGCCAGCAGCTTGTCGACAGGGTCTAACACTGAAGCTTTCTTT. The genes are TRBV5-1 and TRBJ1-1; TRBD1 aligns across 7 bases. Germline CDR1 SGHRS, CDR2 YFSETQ. With V trimmed by 1 base and J by 2 bases, 5 bases remained unmatched. The CDR3 is 15 amino acids.